The sequence of this T cell receptor (beta chain) was determined in a study of blood T cell repertoires in COVID-19 (dated by TCRdb to about 2020). With regard to the full study: The collaborator samples originated in the United States, Italy and Spain and spanned the acute and convalescent phases of COVID-19. The prospective study material was composed of cDNA or gDNA derived from T cells, B-cell-depleted T cells, or PBMCs. Deeply sampled blood TCRbeta repertoires from subjects exposed to, actively infected with, or recovered from COVID-19 were included in the dataset. The repertoires were made available in a free public database intended to serve as a resource for research on the immune response to SARS-CoV-2. The samples were drawn from two sources: the first 160 participants of the ongoing ImmuneRACE study, and 950 to 1,500 subjects contributed by 6 global collaborators. Sample metadata almost always included a de-identified subject ID, COVID-19 status, age in years and sex. HLA class I and class II types, where available, came from metadata supplied by the sample provider rather than from assay-based typing.

Here is what the overall study found, with its caveats: Clinical and demographic metadata were provided uncurated, with the amount varying by source and participant.

Points on this clone: Its specific antigen is unknown. Base qualities are not provided; no much larger clone lies one nucleotide away.

The immunoSEQ Assay, a bias-controlled multiplex PCR, was used to amplify TCRbeta CDR3 regions from genomic DNA. Per the original workflow: Within the assay, amplification of reference gene primers was used to estimate how many nucleated cells each sample contained. To quantify the absolute abundance of each unique TCRbeta CDR3 rearrangement, sequence reads were collapsed and filtered. For each sample, productive Simpson clonality was calculated as the square root of Simpson's diversity index across productive rearrangements. This immuneACCESS table, as held by TCRdb, lists in-frame sequences with V and J called but not all clones. Of the missing ones, under half trace to an unresolved V gene in checked studies; the others have no known cause. The DNA gave D and trimming, while V, J and clone size come from that table. Within this sample are 250,000 to 350,000 clones, with approximately 90% of them counted one time only. The ten largest clones capture approximately 6.5% of the sample.

For this chain, trimming is 4 bases at the V end and 1 base at the J end, and the number of junction bases without a gene match is 15. The CDR3, cysteine through phenylalanine, is 18 amino acids long. This entry keeps only the CDR3 DNA: 54 bases, framed from base 1. The germline V gene sets CDR1 to SGHDT and CDR2 to YYEEEE. In Seattle, one collaborating source enrolled patients while the infection was active and tracked those patients longitudinally over the course of disease. The collaborating institutions used their own protocols to collect whole blood in K2EDTA tubes. Collaborator samples were shipped for TCRbeta analysis as frozen whole blood, isolated PBMCs, or DNA extracted from either sample type.

Sequenced: peripheral blood. This receptor chain uses TRBV5-6 and TRBJ2-3; 7 nucleotides in the junction match TRBD2. The sequence was collected from a woman aged 50 to 60 with COVID-19, enrolled during active disease. The CDR3 region: CASSLVPWGGSGTDTQYF. The DNA is TGTGCCAGCAGCCTGGTCCCTTGGGGAGGGAGTGGCACAGATACGCAGTATTTT.